These 23 T cell receptor beta chains were all obtained from the same sample, sequenced in a study of T cells after yellow fever vaccination. Each CDR3 protein gets one entry after TCRdb re-called the 5' RACE reads with MiXCR. The sample holds roughly 340,000 distinct CDR3 sequences, approximately 4% seen once. The material sequenced was PBMCs, taken 5 days after the yellow fever booster vaccination. The receptors were gathered from a man aged 18-30 years who received the YFV17D yellow fever vaccine.

At least ten counts were recorded for this clonotype. This chain joins TRBV20-1 and TRBJ1-6; D gene uncertain. This CDR3 is 13 amino acids long. Germline assignment: CDR1 DFQATT and CDR2 SNEGSKA (reference sequence). V shed 2 bases and J shed 4 bases, with 6 bases lying between them. This CDR3 is CSARPTYNSPLHF. CDR3 nucleotide sequence: TGCAGTGCTAGACCAACGTATAATTCACCCCTCCACTTT.

This clonotype was counted only a few times. The J gene is TRBJ2-7, the V gene TRBV9; D is perhaps TRBD1 (6 bases). Trimming took 3 bases from V and 3 from J, leaving 22 bases between them. Germline V gene sequence: CDR1 SGDLS, CDR2 YYNGEE. This CDR3 is 17 amino acids long. The CDR3 loop is CASSAEGESGLGYEQYF. DNA of the CDR3: TGTGCCAGCAGCGCCGAGGGGGAGTCGGGATTGGGCTACGAGCAGTACTTC.

The chain is built from TRBV5-1 and TRBJ1-2; tentatively, D is TRBD1 (5 bases). Trimming took off 1 base at V and 3 bases at J, with 10 bases between the two ends. Per the germline V gene, CDR1 is SGHRS and CDR2 is YFSETQ. The CDR3 sequence is 14 residues long. This CDR3 reads CASSLRGEHYGYTF. CDR3 bases: TGCGCCAGCAGCTTGAGAGGGGAGCACTATGGCTACACCTTC.

This clonotype came up many times. The chain couples TRBV9 to TRBJ2-5; the match to TRBD2 covers 10 bases. The junction had 0 bases not matched to a gene; V was cut back by 0 bases and J by 1 base. Germline V gives CDR1 SGDLS, CDR2 YYNGEE. This CDR3 spans 15 amino acids. The CDR3 nucleotides read TGTGCCAGCAGCGTAGAGCGGGGGGGCCAAGAGACCCAGTACTTC. Its protein product is CASSVERGGQETQYF.

This clonotype was counted a few times. This rearrangement joins TRBV7-3 to TRBJ2-1, with 11 bases identical to TRBD2. V was clipped by 5 bases and J by 8 bases; unmatched bases: 5. Germline CDR1 SGHTA, CDR2 FQGTGA. The length of the CDR3 is 14 residues. The CDR3 loop is CASSQTSGAYEQFF. In nucleotides, the CDR3 is TGTGCCAGCAGCCAGACTAGCGGGGCATATGAGCAGTTCTTC.

The chain recombines TRBV2 with TRBJ1-2; D is perhaps TRBD1 (5 bases). The germline CDR1 and CDR2 sequences are SNHLY and FYNNEI. The CDR3 is made up of 11 amino acids. Trimming cost V 5 bases and J 7 bases, with 8 bases left between them. CDR3 coding DNA: TGTGCCAGCAGTCGAAGGGGTGGCTACACCTTC. Amino acids: CASSRRGGYTF.

In this sample, this clonotype turned up a few times. This rearrangement joins TRBV7-9 to TRBJ1-6; D gene unclear. The CDR3 contains 14 residues. From germline, CDR1 is SEHNR and CDR2 FQNEAQ (reference sequence). V dropped 3 bases and J dropped 5 bases, with 8 bases sitting between them. CDR3 sequence reads: CASSFTEHNSPLHF. In DNA form, the CDR3 reads TGTGCCAGCAGCTTCACAGAACATAATTCACCCCTCCACTTT.

This clonotype was found many times. The V and J genes are TRBV11-2 and TRBJ2-3, with D possibly called TRBD1 or TRBD2 (5 bases each). CDR1 and CDR2 (germline): SGHAT, FQNNGV. The V gene lost 0 bases and the J gene lost 1 base, with 17 bases spanning the gap. The CDR3 consists of 18 residues. CDR3 in amino acids: CASSLDFWDPRGTDTQYF. As DNA, the CDR3 is TGTGCCAGCAGCTTAGACTTCTGGGACCCTCGGGGCACAGATACGCAGTATTTT. The entire variable domain, with the rest obtained from reference TRBV11-2 and TRBJ2-3, is as follows: EAGVAQSPRYKIIEKRQSVAFWCNPISGHATLYWYQQILGQGPKLLIQFQNNGVVDDSQLPKDRFSAERLKGVDSTLKIQPAKLEDSAVYLCASSLDFWDPRGTDTQYFGPGTRLTVL.

The table lists this clonotype with a few counts. The V and J genes are TRBV15 and TRBJ2-1, with a possible D match to TRBD2 (6 bases). Trimming took 0 bases from V and 9 from J, leaving 12 bases between them. Germline CDR1 LNHNV, CDR2 YYDKDF (reference sequence). The CDR3 has 14 amino acids. The CDR3 spells CATSRDWGGAEQFF. Written as DNA, the CDR3 is TGTGCCACCAGCAGAGATTGGGGAGGCGCTGAGCAGTTCTTC.

This clonotype was detected a few times. The CDR3 DNA reads TGTGCCAGCAGTACAGGGAGGCCTAACTATGGCTACACCTTC. Amino acids: CASSTGRPNYGYTF. V and J are TRBV6-6 and TRBJ1-2, with TRBD1 as a possible D gene (6 bases). V was clipped by 5 bases and J by 0 bases, with 10 bases between them. This CDR3 contains 14 residues. CDR1 and CDR2 (germline): MNHNY, SVGAGI (reference sequence).

Many counts were recorded for this clonotype. The chain links TRBV7-9 to TRBJ2-5, with 10 nucleotides matching TRBD2. Germline V lookup: CDR1 SEHNR, CDR2 FQNEAQ (reference sequence). Trimming removed 6 bases from V and 5 bases from J; junction bases left unmatched: 3. The CDR3 sequence is 13 residues long. CDR3 sequence: CASRSGGAETQYF. CDR3 sequence (DNA): TGTGCCAGCAGGAGCGGGGGGGCTGAGACCCAGTACTTC.

There are many counts of this clonotype. The chain uses TRBV29-1 and TRBJ1-3; no firm D call. The length of the CDR3 is 13 residues. V was clipped by 5 bases and J by 0 bases, with 8 bases between them. CDR1 and CDR2 (germline): SQVTM, ANQGSEA. The CDR3 region has the DNA TGCAGCGTTAAGGCCTTCTCTGGAAACACCATATATTTT. It codes for CSVKAFSGNTIYF.

This clonotype was seen many times. V usage is TRBV5-4 and J usage is TRBJ2-5; D is undetermined. CDR3 length equals 13 residues. V gave up 5 bases and J gave up 2 bases, with 10 bases separating them. Germline-derived CDR1 and CDR2 are SGHNT and YYREEE (reference sequence). CDR3 nucleotide sequence: TGTGCCAGCAGGTCGTGGTCACAAGAGACCCAGTACTTC. As protein: CASRSWSQETQYF.

This clonotype was picked up a small number of times. The CDR3 here is CASIPEGAPGKKLFF. The CDR3 nucleotides are TGTGCCAGCATCCCCGAAGGAGCCCCGGGGAAAAAACTGTTTTTT. V and J are TRBV2 and TRBJ1-4; the D is unclear. The CDR3 is made up of 15 amino acids. CDR1 is SNHLY and CDR2 is FYNNEI in the germline V gene. Deletions cut 7 bases from V and 9 bases from J, with 21 bases between.

The chain is built from TRBV15 and TRBJ2-1, with D uncertain. With 0 bases removed from V and 8 bases from J, the gap between germline ends came to 17 bases. The CDR3 has 16 residues. Germline CDR1 and CDR2: LNHNV and YYDKDF (reference sequence). The CDR3 region has the DNA TGTGCCACCAGCAGAGATCAGCTAGGTTCGGGCCATGAGCAGTTCTTC. This codes for CATSRDQLGSGHEQFF.

J is TRBJ2-7 and V is TRBV20-1; perhaps D is TRBD1 or TRBD2 (5 bases each). Germline V gives CDR1 DFQATT, CDR2 SNEGSKA (reference sequence). The CDR3 runs to 14 residues. V dropped 1 base and J dropped 4 bases, with 14 bases sitting between them. CDR3 DNA sequence: TGCAGTGCTAGAGCTGGGACGAGCCGTTACGAGCAGTACTTC. It encodes CSARAGTSRYEQYF.

Only a few counts were recorded for this clonotype. CDR3 residues: CASNLNSNQPQHF. The CDR3 coding sequence is TGTGCCAGCAACCTTAATAGCAATCAGCCCCAGCATTTT. This sequence joins TRBV12-3 or TRBV12-4 and TRBJ1-5, with D unclear. CDR3 size: 13 residues. Deletions cut 7 bases from V and 0 bases from J, with 7 bases between.

This clonotype was recorded at least ten times. The chain combines TRBV29-1 with TRBJ2-7; D is perhaps TRBD1 (6 bases). The V and J ends lost 4 bases and 0 bases respectively, with 13 bases between them. Germline V gene data show CDR1 as SQVTM and CDR2 as ANQGSEA. This CDR3 is 14 amino acids long. The CDR3 here is CSVGLGQSSYEQYF. CDR3 nucleotides: TGCAGCGTTGGGTTGGGACAAAGCTCCTACGAGCAGTACTTC.

This clonotype came up a few times. The chain employs TRBV24-1 and TRBJ1-1; D may be TRBD1 (5 bases). The ends were cut back, 5 bases at V and 1 base at J, with 16 bases in the middle. Germline V gene data show CDR1 as KGHDR and CDR2 as SFDVKD. This CDR3 spans 16 amino acids. The CDR3 bases are TGTGCCACCAGTGGGGGCTCCAGCGGGGGGAACACTGAAGCTTTCTTT. This sequence encodes CATSGGSSGGNTEAFF.

This clonotype came up a few times. This chain joins TRBV28 and TRBJ1-5, with 8 bases fitting TRBD1. The CDR3 contains 17 residues. The germline V gene has CDR1 MDHEN and CDR2 SYDVKM. V lost 4 bases, J lost 6 bases, and 14 bases stayed unmatched. The CDR3 coding sequence is TGTGCCAGCAGTTCCAGGGGGCCCAGCATTTTTCTTCAGCCCCAGCATTTT. It yields the protein CASSSRGPSIFLQPQHF.

This clonotype was counted at least ten times. V and J are TRBV5-1 and TRBJ2-2; 7 bases align to TRBD1. Trimming cost V 9 bases and J 4 bases; bases outside gene matches: 6. Germline lookup yields CDR1 SGHRS and CDR2 YFSETQ. CDR3 length equals 13 residues. CDR3 loop: CATTGQLTGELFF. The CDR3 region has the DNA TGCGCCACAACGGGACAGCTCACCGGGGAGCTGTTTTTT.

This clonotype was counted at least ten times. The chain is built from TRBV12-3 or TRBV12-4 and TRBJ2-6; D is unclear. V dropped 6 bases and J dropped 0 bases, with 9 bases sitting between them. The CDR3 is made up of 15 amino acids. The CDR3 loop is CASSFPGSGANVLTF. CDR3 DNA: TGTGCCAGCAGCTTTCCGGGCTCTGGGGCCAACGTCCTGACTTTC.

This clonotype was found many times. This rearrangement joins TRBV14 to TRBJ1-4, with D uncertain. Germline CDR1 SGHDN, CDR2 FVKESK. V was clipped by 3 bases and J by 10 bases, with 12 bases between them. This CDR3 is built from 13 residues. Here the CDR3 reads CASSQGSGGKLFF. The CDR3 DNA reads TGTGCCAGCAGCCAGGGATCTGGTGGAAAACTGTTTTTT. The full variable domain, completed using reference TRBV14 and TRBJ1-4, is EAGVTQFPSHSVIEKGQTVTLRCDPISGHDNLYWYRRVMGKEIKFLLHFVKESKQDESGMPNNRFLAERTGGTYSTLKVQPAELEDSGVYFCASSQGSGGKLFFGSGTQLSVL.